Sequencing of this TCR beta chain was carried out in a study of blood T cell repertoires in COVID-19. In the study overall: The United States, Italy and Spain supplied acute and convalescent COVID-19 samples.

This table comes from immunoSEQ multiplex PCR, and its TCRdb copy is limited to in-frame clones, with some not included. The sample includes just over 300,000 clones, roughly 90% of them seen just once. Two consecutive negative NP/OP PCR tests, clearance, or resolved symptoms defined Cohort 3 recovery. Germline trimming cut 6 bases from V and 4 bases from J; bases unmatched to any gene: 5. Germline CDR1 is SQVTM and CDR2 is ANQGSEA. This CDR3 is built from 12 residues. The origin of this receptor is a woman between 40 and 55 years old who had recovered from COVID-19. The sequenced sample consisted of PBMCs or T cells enriched from blood (not recorded which). This chain connects TRBV29-1 to TRBJ1-2; 7 bases line up with TRBD1. The chain's CDR3 is CSVTGTVYGYTF. For the CDR3, the DNA is TGCAGCGTCACCGGGACAGTCTATGGCTACACCTTC.